These T cell receptor beta chains were read from a single sample in a study of blood T cell repertoires in COVID-19. Method: immunoSEQ multiplex PCR; TCRdb's copy keeps in-frame clones and lacks some. The profile shows 120,000 to 150,000 clones, 65% to 90% of them singletons. Sequenced: peripheral blood. The origin of the receptors is a man aged 50 to 59 with acute or convalescent COVID-19. CDR3s include the opening cysteine and the closing phenylalanine or tryptophan. Each record gives: D gene, V gene, clone size, J gene, CDR3 DNA, CDR3 protein. D genes are given only for firm matches. A row's size may be missing; if present it is once, few, many or a size class.

d_call: .
v_call: TRBV24-1
clone_size: .
j_call: TRBJ2-1
cdr3_nt: TGTGCCACCAGTGACCCCGGGACTGCCAATGAGCAGTTCTTC
cdr3_aa: CATSDPGTANEQFF

d_call: TRBD2
v_call: TRBV4-1
clone_size: .
j_call: TRBJ2-2
cdr3_nt: TGCGCCAGCAGCCAAGCCCCATGGACTAGCGGGAGTTCGACCGGGGAGCTGTTTTTT
cdr3_aa: CASSQAPWTSGSSTGELFF

d_call: .
v_call: TRBV25-1
clone_size: few
j_call: TRBJ2-1
cdr3_nt: TGTGCCAGCAGTGAAGAAAAGAGGGTTTTCAATGAGCAGTTCTTC
cdr3_aa: CASSEEKRVFNEQFF

d_call: .
v_call: TRBV19
clone_size: .
j_call: TRBJ1-1
cdr3_nt: TGTGCCAGTAGTTGGGAGGGAAGCGGCACTGAAGCTTTCTTT
cdr3_aa: CASSWEGSGTEAFF

d_call: .
v_call: TRBV27
clone_size: .
j_call: TRBJ2-3
cdr3_nt: TGTGCCAGCAGCTCAAGACGACTCACCACAGATACGCAGTATTTT
cdr3_aa: CASSSRRLTTDTQYF

d_call: TRBD1
v_call: TRBV18
clone_size: once
j_call: TRBJ1-2
cdr3_nt: TGTGCCAGCTCGCTAGGGGACAGGGGGAGAGTCGATGGCTACACCTTC
cdr3_aa: CASSLGDRGRVDGYTF

d_call: TRBD1
v_call: TRBV10-3
clone_size: .
j_call: TRBJ1-5
cdr3_nt: TGTGCCATCAGTACAGGGGGGGAACTGAGCAATCAGCCCCAGCATTTT
cdr3_aa: CAISTGGELSNQPQHF

d_call: .
v_call: TRBV12-3/TRBV12-4
clone_size: .
j_call: TRBJ2-2
cdr3_nt: TGTGCCAGCAGTTTCCTCACCGGGGAGCTGTTTTTT
cdr3_aa: CASSFLTGELFF

d_call: .
v_call: TRBV7-8
clone_size: .
j_call: TRBJ2-6
cdr3_nt: TGTGCCACAAAGGATGGCAGGGGCGGCTCTGGGGCCAACGTCCTGACTTTC
cdr3_aa: CATKDGRGGSGANVLTF

d_call: TRBD1
v_call: TRBV28
clone_size: .
j_call: TRBJ2-3
cdr3_nt: TGTGCCAGCGCGGACAGGGCCCCAGATACGCAGTATTTT
cdr3_aa: CASADRAPDTQYF

d_call: .
v_call: TRBV7-9
clone_size: .
j_call: TRBJ1-1
cdr3_nt: TGTGCCAGCAGCCGGGACTTGATCGCTGAAGCTTTCTTT
cdr3_aa: CASSRDLIAEAFF

d_call: TRBD1
v_call: TRBV19
clone_size: .
j_call: TRBJ2-7
cdr3_nt: TGTGCCAGTAGTTTCAAACCGGGACAGGGGATCAACGAGCAGTACTTC
cdr3_aa: CASSFKPGQGINEQYF

d_call: .
v_call: TRBV5-1
clone_size: .
j_call: TRBJ1-6
cdr3_nt: TGCGCCAGCAGCTTATTAGAAGAATCACCCCTCCACTTT
cdr3_aa: CASSLLEESPLHF

d_call: TRBD2
v_call: TRBV5-4
clone_size: .
j_call: TRBJ2-1
cdr3_nt: TGTGCCAGCAGCTTGGCCGAACTAGCGGGACAGTTCTTC
cdr3_aa: CASSLAELAGQFF

d_call: TRBD1
v_call: TRBV30
clone_size: .
j_call: TRBJ2-5
cdr3_nt: TGTGCCTGGACCCGACAGGGAGAGGAGACCCAGTACTTC
cdr3_aa: CAWTRQGEETQYF

d_call: .
v_call: TRBV14
clone_size: .
j_call: TRBJ1-1
cdr3_nt: TGTGCCAGCAGCCATCCTAGGGGGGGCATGCCGAACACTGAAGCTTTCTTT
cdr3_aa: CASSHPRGGMPNTEAFF

d_call: TRBD2
v_call: TRBV28
clone_size: .
j_call: TRBJ2-1
cdr3_nt: TGTGCCAGCAGTCTCCCAGCGGGGGCGTTGTTCTTC
cdr3_aa: CASSLPAGALFF

d_call: .
v_call: TRBV21-1
clone_size: .
j_call: TRBJ1-1
cdr3_nt: TGTGCCAGCAGCAAAAAGAACAGGTGCACTGAAGCTTTCTTT
cdr3_aa: CASSKKNRCTEAFF

d_call: TRBD1
v_call: TRBV4-1
clone_size: .
j_call: TRBJ2-7
cdr3_nt: TGCGCCAGCAGCCAAGGGACAGGACGCTACGAGCAGTACTTC
cdr3_aa: CASSQGTGRYEQYF

d_call: .
v_call: TRBV6-5
clone_size: .
j_call: TRBJ1-2
cdr3_nt: TGTGCCAGCAGTTACTCGGTTCCCCTCCTAGGCTATGGCTACACCTTC
cdr3_aa: CASSYSVPLLGYGYTF

d_call: .
v_call: TRBV6-1
clone_size: .
j_call: TRBJ1-2
cdr3_nt: TGTGCCAGCAGTGAAGTCTATCGGGGGGATGGCTACACCTTC
cdr3_aa: CASSEVYRGDGYTF

d_call: .
v_call: TRBV7-8
clone_size: few
j_call: TRBJ1-4
cdr3_nt: TGTGCCAGCAGCCAACAGGGCAGAGAGGAAAAACTGTTTTTT
cdr3_aa: CASSQQGREEKLFF

d_call: .
v_call: TRBV12-3/TRBV12-4
clone_size: .
j_call: TRBJ1-2
cdr3_nt: TGTGCCAGCAGTCAAGGACAGAAATATGGCTACACCTTC
cdr3_aa: CASSQGQKYGYTF

d_call: TRBD2
v_call: TRBV2
clone_size: .
j_call: TRBJ2-1
cdr3_nt: TGTGCCAGCAGTCCTCTAGCGGGAGGGCCGTCGGTGAATGAGCAGTTCTTC
cdr3_aa: CASSPLAGGPSVNEQFF

d_call: .
v_call: TRBV30
clone_size: .
j_call: TRBJ1-1
cdr3_nt: TGTGCCTGGAATACAGGGTTTGGAGCTTTCTTT
cdr3_aa: CAWNTGFGAFF

d_call: TRBD1
v_call: TRBV10-1
clone_size: .
j_call: TRBJ2-5
cdr3_nt: TGCGCCAGCAGTTCGGGACAGGGTAAAGAGACCCAGTACTTC
cdr3_aa: CASSSGQGKETQYF

d_call: TRBD2
v_call: TRBV10-1
clone_size: .
j_call: TRBJ2-3
cdr3_nt: TGCGCCAGCAGTGAGTCCTCTAGCGGGATAGGTACAGATACGCAGTATTTT
cdr3_aa: CASSESSSGIGTDTQYF

d_call: .
v_call: TRBV18
clone_size: .
j_call: TRBJ1-1
cdr3_nt: TGTGCCAGCTCACCAACGGCCCTACAGGCTGAAGCTTTCTTT
cdr3_aa: CASSPTALQAEAFF

d_call: .
v_call: TRBV7-2
clone_size: many
j_call: TRBJ1-1
cdr3_nt: TGTGCCAGCAGCTTAGAAAGTACAGGCAAAAAATCTTTCTTT
cdr3_aa: CASSLESTGKKSFF

d_call: TRBD2
v_call: TRBV4-2
clone_size: .
j_call: TRBJ2-2
cdr3_nt: TGTGCCAGCAGCCCTATATATCAGACGGGACTAGCCTTAGCCGGGGAGCTGTTTTTT
cdr3_aa: CASSPIYQTGLALAGELFF

d_call: .
v_call: TRBV6-5
clone_size: .
j_call: TRBJ1-2
cdr3_nt: TGTGCCAGCAGTTACCGGGGTTACTATGGCTACACCTTC
cdr3_aa: CASSYRGYYGYTF

d_call: TRBD1
v_call: TRBV6-1
clone_size: .
j_call: TRBJ1-4
cdr3_nt: TGTGCCAGCAGTGACACAGGGGGTGGAACTAATGAAAAACTGTTTTTT
cdr3_aa: CASSDTGGGTNEKLFF

d_call: TRBD1
v_call: TRBV7-3
clone_size: once
j_call: TRBJ1-2
cdr3_nt: TGTGCCAGCAGCTTAGGGGACAGCTATGGCTACACCTTC
cdr3_aa: CASSLGDSYGYTF

d_call: .
v_call: TRBV5-6
clone_size: .
j_call: TRBJ2-7
cdr3_nt: TGTGCCAGCAGCTTGGGATGGGGGGTTAACGAGCAGTACTTC
cdr3_aa: CASSLGWGVNEQYF

d_call: .
v_call: TRBV19
clone_size: .
j_call: TRBJ1-3
cdr3_nt: TGTGCCAGTAGTATTTCGCGGGTTGGAAACACCATATATTTT
cdr3_aa: CASSISRVGNTIYF

d_call: .
v_call: TRBV27
clone_size: .
j_call: TRBJ1-5
cdr3_nt: TGTGCCAGCAGTTCCGGACAGTATAGCAATCAGCCCCAGCATTTT
cdr3_aa: CASSSGQYSNQPQHF

d_call: TRBD1
v_call: TRBV6-1
clone_size: once
j_call: TRBJ2-7
cdr3_nt: TGTGCCAGCAGTGCGACGACAGGGAATCTACCCTACGAGCAGTACTTC
cdr3_aa: CASSATTGNLPYEQYF

d_call: .
v_call: TRBV6-1
clone_size: .
j_call: TRBJ1-2
cdr3_nt: TGTGCCAGCAGTGATCTGGGGCCCGGTCTTCCTGGCTACACCTTC
cdr3_aa: CASSDLGPGLPGYTF

d_call: TRBD1
v_call: TRBV7-9
clone_size: .
j_call: TRBJ1-6
cdr3_nt: TGTGCCAGCAGTCCCCCGGGACAGTATAATTCACCCCTCCACTTT
cdr3_aa: CASSPPGQYNSPLHF

d_call: .
v_call: TRBV5-6
clone_size: once
j_call: TRBJ2-7
cdr3_nt: TGTGCCAGCATTCTCGCAGGGAACCCCGGCGAGCAGTACTTC
cdr3_aa: CASILAGNPGEQYF

d_call: .
v_call: TRBV12-3/TRBV12-4
clone_size: .
j_call: TRBJ1-2
cdr3_nt: TGTGCCAGCAGTTTTCTAGGATCCGGCTACACCTTC
cdr3_aa: CASSFLGSGYTF

d_call: .
v_call: TRBV3-1/TRBV3-2
clone_size: few
j_call: TRBJ2-1
cdr3_nt: TGTGCCAGCAGCCATCGTCTATTTGTAGGGGGCTCCTACAATGAGCAGTTCTTC
cdr3_aa: CASSHRLFVGGSYNEQFF

d_call: TRBD2
v_call: TRBV11-3
clone_size: .
j_call: TRBJ2-3
cdr3_nt: TGTGCCAGCAGCCAGGACCTAGCGGGAGGGCCAGGAGATACGCAGTATTTT
cdr3_aa: CASSQDLAGGPGDTQYF

d_call: TRBD1
v_call: TRBV15
clone_size: once
j_call: TRBJ1-1
cdr3_nt: TGTGCCACCAGCCTAGGGGGCTTTGGAGCTTTCTTT
cdr3_aa: CATSLGGFGAFF

d_call: .
v_call: TRBV6-4
clone_size: .
j_call: TRBJ2-3
cdr3_nt: TGTGCCAGCAGTGCCGGAGACGACACAGATACGCAGTATTTT
cdr3_aa: CASSAGDDTDTQYF

d_call: .
v_call: TRBV7-6
clone_size: .
j_call: TRBJ1-4
cdr3_nt: TGTGCCAGCAGCTTAGATAACAGCAAGAATGAAAAACTGTTTTTT
cdr3_aa: CASSLDNSKNEKLFF

d_call: .
v_call: TRBV6-5
clone_size: .
j_call: TRBJ2-7
cdr3_nt: TGTGCCAGCAGTTCACCTCAGGGGTCCGTTTCCTACGAGCAGTACTTC
cdr3_aa: CASSSPQGSVSYEQYF

d_call: TRBD1
v_call: TRBV11-1
clone_size: .
j_call: TRBJ1-2
cdr3_nt: TGTGCCAGCAGCTCAGGGACAGACTATGGCTACACCTTC
cdr3_aa: CASSSGTDYGYTF

d_call: .
v_call: TRBV3-1/TRBV3-2
clone_size: .
j_call: TRBJ2-1
cdr3_nt: TGTGCCAGCAGCCAAGGGCCGGGACTCGGGGTATTCTTC
cdr3_aa: CASSQGPGLGVFF

d_call: .
v_call: TRBV9
clone_size: .
j_call: TRBJ2-1
cdr3_nt: TGTGCCAGCAGCGTCTACGGGAGCTCCTACAATGAGCAGTTCTTC
cdr3_aa: CASSVYGSSYNEQFF

d_call: TRBD1
v_call: TRBV28
clone_size: .
j_call: TRBJ1-4
cdr3_nt: TGTGCCAGCAGCATGCGACAGGGTCCGGCTTTGCAGGGAAAACTGTTTTTT
cdr3_aa: CASSMRQGPALQGKLFF

d_call: TRBD1
v_call: TRBV6-5
clone_size: .
j_call: TRBJ1-1
cdr3_nt: TGTGCCAGCAGCACACTAGGACAGGGGGGTTCTGAAGCTTTCTTT
cdr3_aa: CASSTLGQGGSEAFF

d_call: .
v_call: TRBV12-3/TRBV12-4
clone_size: .
j_call: TRBJ1-6
cdr3_nt: TGTGCCAGCAGCCTCGGGAACAATTCACCCCTCCACTTT
cdr3_aa: CASSLGNNSPLHF

d_call: .
v_call: TRBV3-1/TRBV3-2
clone_size: .
j_call: TRBJ2-1
cdr3_nt: TGTGCCAGCAGCCTCCCGTGGGCCAATGAGCAGTTCTTC
cdr3_aa: CASSLPWANEQFF

d_call: .
v_call: TRBV24-1
clone_size: .
j_call: TRBJ1-2
cdr3_nt: TGTGCCACCAGTTTGACAGGAAACTATGGCTACACCTTC
cdr3_aa: CATSLTGNYGYTF

d_call: TRBD1
v_call: TRBV9
clone_size: .
j_call: TRBJ1-2
cdr3_nt: TGTGCCAGCAGCGGGACAGGGGGCGCCTATGGCTACACCTTC
cdr3_aa: CASSGTGGAYGYTF